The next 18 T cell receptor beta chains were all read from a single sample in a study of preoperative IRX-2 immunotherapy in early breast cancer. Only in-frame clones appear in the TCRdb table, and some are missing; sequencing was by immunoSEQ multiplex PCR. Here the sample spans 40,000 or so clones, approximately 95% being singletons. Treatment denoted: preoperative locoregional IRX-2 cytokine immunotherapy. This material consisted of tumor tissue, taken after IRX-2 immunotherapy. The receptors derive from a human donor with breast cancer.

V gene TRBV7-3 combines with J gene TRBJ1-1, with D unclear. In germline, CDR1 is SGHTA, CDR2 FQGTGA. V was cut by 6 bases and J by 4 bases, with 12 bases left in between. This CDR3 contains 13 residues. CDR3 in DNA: TGTGCCAGCAGTCTCGGGGTAAGCACTGAAGCTTTCTTT. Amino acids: CASSLGVSTEAFF.

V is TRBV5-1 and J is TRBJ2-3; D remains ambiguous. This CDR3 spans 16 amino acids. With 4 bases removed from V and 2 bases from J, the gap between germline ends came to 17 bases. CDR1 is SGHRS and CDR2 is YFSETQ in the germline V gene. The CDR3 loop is CASSHLDLGPTDTQYF. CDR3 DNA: TGCGCCAGCAGCCACCTGGATCTAGGACCCACAGATACGCAGTATTTT.

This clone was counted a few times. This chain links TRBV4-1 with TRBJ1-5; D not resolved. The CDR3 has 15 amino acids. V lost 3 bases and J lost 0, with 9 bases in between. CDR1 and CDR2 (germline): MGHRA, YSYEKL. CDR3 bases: TGCGCCAGCAGCCATAGTGGCAATAGCAATCAGCCCCAGCATTTT. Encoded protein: CASSHSGNSNQPQHF.

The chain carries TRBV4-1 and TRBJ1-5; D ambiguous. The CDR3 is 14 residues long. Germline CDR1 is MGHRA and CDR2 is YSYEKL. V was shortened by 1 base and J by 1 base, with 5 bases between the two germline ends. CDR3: CASSQVKSNQPQHF. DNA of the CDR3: TGCGCCAGCAGCCAAGTAAAAAGCAATCAGCCCCAGCATTTT.

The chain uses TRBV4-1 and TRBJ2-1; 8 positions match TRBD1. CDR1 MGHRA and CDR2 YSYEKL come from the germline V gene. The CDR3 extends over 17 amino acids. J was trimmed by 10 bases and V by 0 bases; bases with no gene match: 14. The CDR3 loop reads CASSQDDAKQGVREQFF. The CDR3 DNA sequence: TGCGCCAGCAGCCAAGATGACGCGAAACAGGGGGTTCGGGAGCAGTTCTTC.

The CDR3 region is CASSIRGGMGPQHF. CDR3 DNA sequence: TGTGCCAGTAGTATACGGGGTGGAATGGGGCCCCAGCATTTT. The V gene is TRBV19, the J gene TRBJ1-5; D is undetermined. Germline V gene lookup returns CDR1 LNHDA and CDR2 SQIVND (reference sequence). The V end was cut by 2 bases, the J end by 9 bases, with 14 bases between. The CDR3 is 14 amino acids.

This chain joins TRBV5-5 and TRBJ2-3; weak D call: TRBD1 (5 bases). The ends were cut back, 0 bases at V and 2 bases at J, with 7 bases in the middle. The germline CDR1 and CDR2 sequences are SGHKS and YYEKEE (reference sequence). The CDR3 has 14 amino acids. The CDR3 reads CASSLGQPTDTQYF. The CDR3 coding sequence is TGTGCCAGCAGCTTGGGACAGCCCACAGATACGCAGTATTTT.

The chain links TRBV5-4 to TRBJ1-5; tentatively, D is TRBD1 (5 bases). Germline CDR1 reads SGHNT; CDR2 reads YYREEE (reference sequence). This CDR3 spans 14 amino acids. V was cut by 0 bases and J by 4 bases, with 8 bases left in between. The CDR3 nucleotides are TGTGCCAGCAGCTTGGGCGAGGGGAATCAGCCCCAGCATTTT. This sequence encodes CASSLGEGNQPQHF.

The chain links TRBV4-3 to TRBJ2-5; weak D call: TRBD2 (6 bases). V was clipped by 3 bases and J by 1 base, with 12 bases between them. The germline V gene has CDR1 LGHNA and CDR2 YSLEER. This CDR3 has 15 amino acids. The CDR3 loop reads CASSHQWGVQETQYF. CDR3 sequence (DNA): TGCGCCAGCAGCCATCAATGGGGGGTCCAAGAGACCCAGTACTTC.

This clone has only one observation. The CDR3 region is CASSLNSVVRYDEQFF. The CDR3 nucleotides are TGTGCCAGCAGTCTAAATAGCGTCGTGAGGTACGATGAGCAGTTCTTC. This chain connects TRBV27 to TRBJ2-1; possibly TRBD2 for D (5 bases). The germline CDR1 and CDR2 sequences are MNHEY and SMNVEV (reference sequence). V gave up 5 bases and J gave up 8 bases, with 22 bases separating them. The length of the CDR3 is 16 residues.

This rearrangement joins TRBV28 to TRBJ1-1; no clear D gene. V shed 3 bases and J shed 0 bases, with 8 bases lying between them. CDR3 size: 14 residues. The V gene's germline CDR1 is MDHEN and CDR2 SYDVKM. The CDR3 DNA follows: TGTGCCAGCAGTTTGGTCAGGATGAACACTGAAGCTTTCTTT. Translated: CASSLVRMNTEAFF.

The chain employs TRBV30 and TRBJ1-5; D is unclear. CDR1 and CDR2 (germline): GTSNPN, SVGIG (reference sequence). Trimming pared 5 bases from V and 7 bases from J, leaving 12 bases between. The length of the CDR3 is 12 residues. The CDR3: CAWGRGNQPQHF. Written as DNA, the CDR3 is TGTGCCTGGGGTCGCGGGAACCAGCCCCAGCATTTT.

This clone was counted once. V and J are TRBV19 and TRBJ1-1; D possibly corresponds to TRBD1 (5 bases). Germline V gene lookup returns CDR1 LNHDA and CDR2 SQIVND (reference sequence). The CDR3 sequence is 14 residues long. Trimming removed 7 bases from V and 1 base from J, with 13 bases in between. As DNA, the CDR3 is TGTGCCAGTAATCCCCCGGGGGGGAACACTGAAGCTTTCTTT. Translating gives CASNPPGGNTEAFF. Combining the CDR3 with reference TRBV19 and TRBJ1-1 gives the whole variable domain DGGITQSPKYLFRKEGQNVTLSCEQNLNHDAMYWYRQDPGQGLRLIYYSQIVNDFQKGDIAEGYSVSREKKESFPLTVTSAQKNPTAFYLCASNPPGGNTEAFFGQGTRLTVV.

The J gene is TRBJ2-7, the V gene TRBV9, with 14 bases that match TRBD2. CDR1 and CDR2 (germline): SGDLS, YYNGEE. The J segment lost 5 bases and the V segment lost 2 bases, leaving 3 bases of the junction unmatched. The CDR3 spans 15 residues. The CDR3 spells CASSVGTSGSNEQYF. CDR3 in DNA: TGTGCCAGCAGCGTTGGGACTAGCGGGAGTAACGAGCAGTACTTC.

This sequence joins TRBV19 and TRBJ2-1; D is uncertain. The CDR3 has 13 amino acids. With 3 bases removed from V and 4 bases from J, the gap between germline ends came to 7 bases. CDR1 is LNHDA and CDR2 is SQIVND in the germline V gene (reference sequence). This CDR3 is CASSIRPYNEQFF. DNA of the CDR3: TGTGCCAGTAGTATTAGACCTTACAATGAGCAGTTCTTC. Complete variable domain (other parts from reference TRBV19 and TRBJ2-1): DGGITQSPKYLFRKEGQNVTLSCEQNLNHDAMYWYRQDPGQGLRLIYYSQIVNDFQKGDIAEGYSVSREKKESFPLTVTSAQKNPTAFYLCASSIRPYNEQFFGPGTRLTVL.

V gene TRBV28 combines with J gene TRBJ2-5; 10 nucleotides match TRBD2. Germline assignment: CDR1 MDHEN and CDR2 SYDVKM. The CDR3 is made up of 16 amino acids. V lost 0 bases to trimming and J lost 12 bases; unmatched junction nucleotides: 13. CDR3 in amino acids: CASSLWETSGAGSEYF. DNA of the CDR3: TGTGCCAGCAGTTTATGGGAAACTAGCGGGGCCGGATCCGAGTACTTC. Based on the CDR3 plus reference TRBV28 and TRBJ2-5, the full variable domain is DVKVTQSSRYLVKRTGEKVFLECVQDMDHENMFWYRQDPGLGLRLIYFSYDVKMKEKGDIPEGYSVSREKKERFSLILESASTNQTSMYLCASSLWETSGAGSEYFGPGTRLLVL.

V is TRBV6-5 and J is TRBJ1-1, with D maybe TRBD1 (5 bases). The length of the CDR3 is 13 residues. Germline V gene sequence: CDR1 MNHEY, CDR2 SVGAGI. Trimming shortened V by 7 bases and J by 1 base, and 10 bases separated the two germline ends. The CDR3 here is CASTPGTNTEAFF. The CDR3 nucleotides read TGTGCCAGCACCCCGGGGACGAACACTGAAGCTTTCTTT.

The CDR3 DNA follows: TGTGCCAGTAGTATCGTCGGCGGTTACAATGAGCAGTTCTTC. Protein product: CASSIVGGYNEQFF. The chain is built from TRBV19 and TRBJ2-1; D unclear. Germline CDR1 LNHDA, CDR2 SQIVND (reference sequence). CDR3 length: 14 residues. Deletions cut 3 bases from V and 4 bases from J, with 10 bases between.